The 29 T cell receptor beta chains given below trace back to one sample, sequenced in a study of cytomegalovirus exposure and HLA in healthy donors. TCRdb keeps only in-frame clones here, not all; method: immunoSEQ multiplex PCR. The table shows some 70,000 clones, with 85% to 90% occurring only once. The material sequenced was PBMCs. These receptors came from a woman younger than 30 in good health and CMV-seronegative.

The rearrangement joins TRBV7-2 to TRBJ2-4, with D possibly matching TRBD1 (5 bases). V gave up 3 bases and J gave up 0 bases, with 12 bases separating them. CDR1 and CDR2 from the germline V gene are SGHTA and FQGNSA. The CDR3 totals 16 residues. The CDR3 loop reads CASSLGRALAKNIQYF. The CDR3 region has the DNA TGTGCCAGCAGCTTGGGCAGGGCCCTAGCCAAAAACATTCAGTACTTC.

The chain uses TRBV4-2 and TRBJ1-5; D unclear. The CDR3 is made up of 15 amino acids. Per germline, CDR1 LGHNA and CDR2 YNFKEQ. V dropped 0 bases and J dropped 4 bases, with 10 bases sitting between them. The CDR3 DNA reads TGTGCCAGCAGCCAAGATATGGGCCCTAATCAGCCCCAGCATTTT. Translated: CASSQDMGPNQPQHF.

V usage is TRBV20-1 and J usage is TRBJ1-1; tentatively, D is TRBD1 (5 bases). Trimming removed 4 bases at V and 5 bases at J, with 8 bases between. This CDR3 is 11 amino acids long. Germline V gene lookup returns CDR1 DFQATT and CDR2 SNEGSKA (reference sequence). CDR3 residues: CSATGLTEAFF. DNA of the CDR3: TGCAGTGCTACAGGGTTAACTGAAGCTTTCTTT.

This chain uses TRBV6-5 with TRBJ2-7; 7 nucleotides align to TRBD1. The CDR3 is 13 residues long. Losses at the gene ends were 5 bases for V and 7 bases for J; bases not matched to a gene: 8. Germline CDR1 MNHEY, CDR2 SVGAGI. The CDR3 bases are TGTGCCAGCAGTGACCCGACAGGGCGGGAGCAGTACTTC. The encoded protein is CASSDPTGREQYF.

This clone was counted a single time. V usage is TRBV13 and J usage is TRBJ2-7; TRBD2 is a possible D gene (5 bases). The CDR3 is 13 amino acids. CDR1 and CDR2 from the germline V gene are PRHDT and FYEKMQ (reference sequence). V lost 7 bases to trimming and J lost 2 bases, with 12 bases between them. The CDR3 reads CASTGSETYEQYF. The DNA of the CDR3 is TGTGCCAGCACGGGGTCCGAGACCTACGAGCAGTACTTC.

This chain links TRBV29-1 with TRBJ1-2; D is undetermined. The V gene lost 4 bases and the J gene lost 2 bases, with 8 bases spanning the gap. This CDR3 region has 12 residues. Germline V gene sequence: CDR1 SQVTM, CDR2 ANQGSEA. The CDR3 bases are TGCAGCGTTGTGCACACAAACTATGGCTACACCTTC. Encoded protein: CSVVHTNYGYTF.

In this sample, this clone turned up once. The rearrangement uses TRBV7-2 and TRBJ1-5, with 9 positions matching TRBD1. CDR3 size: 17 residues. Trimming at V came to 3 bases and at J to 0 bases, leaving 6 bases not matched to a gene. Germline V gene sequence: CDR1 SGHTA, CDR2 FQGNSA. The CDR3 is CASSFRTGDYSNQPQHF. CDR3 bases: TGTGCCAGCAGCTTTCGGACAGGGGATTATAGCAATCAGCCCCAGCATTTT.

The rearrangement uses TRBV7-6 and TRBJ1-4; D uncertain. CDR1 and CDR2 (germline): SGHVS, FNYEAQ. Trimming pared 1 base from V and 10 bases from J, leaving 10 bases between. The CDR3 length is 13 residues. CDR3 sequence: CASSLDEGGKLFF. CDR3 coding DNA: TGTGCCAGCAGCTTAGATGAGGGTGGAAAACTGTTTTTT.

The chain has TRBV7-9 and TRBJ2-1; D might be TRBD2 (6 bases). Germline CDR1 SEHNR, CDR2 FQNEAQ (reference sequence). This CDR3 spans 15 amino acids. The V and J ends lost 3 bases and 7 bases respectively, with 16 bases between them. The CDR3 DNA reads TGTGCCAGCAGCTTGGCGGGACTTGTTATAAATGAGCAGTTCTTC. Translating gives CASSLAGLVINEQFF.

The chain combines TRBV5-6 with TRBJ2-7; 7 bases are shared with TRBD1. The V segment lost 1 base and the J segment 3 bases; nucleotides outside the gene matches: 4. Germline V gene sequence: CDR1 SGHDT, CDR2 YYEEEE. There are 14 residues in the CDR3. CDR3 region: CASSLTGEFYEQYF. CDR3 DNA sequence: TGTGCCAGCAGCTTGACAGGGGAATTCTACGAGCAGTACTTC.

This CDR3 reads CARTGTSGSEQETQYF. The CDR3 DNA reads TGTGCCAGGACCGGGACTAGCGGGAGCGAGCAAGAGACCCAGTACTTC. The V and J genes are TRBV25-1 and TRBJ2-5; 14 bases align to TRBD2. CDR3 size: 16 residues. CDR1 MGHDK and CDR2 SYGVNS come from the germline V gene. V dropped 9 bases and J dropped 2; count of bases not matched to a gene: 8.

The chain joins TRBV18 to TRBJ2-5, with 8 positions matching TRBD1. This CDR3 region has 15 residues. With 2 bases clipped from V and 1 base from J, the junction kept 3 bases outside the gene matches. CDR1 and CDR2 from the germline V gene are KGHSH and LQKENI. The CDR3 protein is CASSPYRGVQETQYF. In DNA, the CDR3 is TGTGCCAGCTCACCATACAGGGGGGTCCAAGAGACCCAGTACTTC. The full variable domain, rest sourced from reference TRBV18 and TRBJ2-5, is NAGVMQNPRHLVRRRGQEARLRCSPMKGHSHVYWYRQLPEEGLKFMVYLQKENIIDESGMPKERFSAEFPKEGPSILRIQQVVRGDSAAYFCASSPYRGVQETQYFGPGTRLLVL.

V is TRBV5-1 and J is TRBJ2-6, with D perhaps matching TRBD2 (5 bases). The CDR3 extends over 15 amino acids. Germline CDR1 and CDR2: SGHRS and YFSETQ. Trimming took off 0 bases at V and 3 bases at J, with 7 bases between the two ends. In DNA form, the CDR3 reads TGCGCCAGCAGCTTGGAACGGGGTGGGGCCAACGTCCTGACTTTC. Encoded protein: CASSLERGGANVLTF.

This chain joins TRBV30 and TRBJ1-5; D is unresolved. The CDR3 spans 15 residues. V was shortened by 0 bases and J by 3 bases, with 12 bases between the two germline ends. Per the germline V gene, CDR1 is GTSNPN and CDR2 is SVGIG (reference sequence). CDR3 amino acids: CAWSVPGGNNQPQHF. In DNA form, the CDR3 reads TGTGCCTGGAGTGTACCGGGAGGGAACAATCAGCCCCAGCATTTT.

The genes are TRBV19 and TRBJ1-1; D is uncertain. V lost 6 bases and J lost 5, with 13 bases in between. The CDR3 is made up of 13 amino acids. CDR1 and CDR2 from the germline V gene are LNHDA and SQIVND (reference sequence). CDR3 DNA sequence: TGTGCCAGTAGACTCAATTTGCGGACTGAAGCTTTCTTT. Protein: CASRLNLRTEAFF.

This clone appeared a few times. This chain uses TRBV4-1 with TRBJ2-7; 10 bases match TRBD2. Germline CDR1 is MGHRA and CDR2 is YSYEKL. Trimming removed 2 bases from V and 5 bases from J; junction bases left unmatched: 15. The CDR3 totals 18 residues. The CDR3 region has the DNA TGCGCCAGCAGCCAATATCCTAGCGGGGGCCTGTTTGGGGACGAGCAGTACTTC. This gives the protein CASSQYPSGGLFGDEQYF.

The chain has TRBV18 and TRBJ2-7; 9 nucleotides align to TRBD2. The CDR3 extends over 14 amino acids. The V segment lost 6 bases and the J segment 4 bases; nucleotides outside the gene matches: 7. Germline values: CDR1 KGHSH, CDR2 LQKENI. The CDR3 reads CASSSGTSWYEQYF. The DNA of the CDR3 is TGTGCCAGCTCTTCCGGGACTAGCTGGTACGAGCAGTACTTC.

The chain recombines TRBV5-1 with TRBJ2-5; TRBD2 aligns across 10 bases. V trimming: 4 bases; J trimming: 3 bases; junction bases outside the gene matches: 3. CDR3 length: 14 amino acids. Germline V gene data show CDR1 as SGHRS and CDR2 as YFSETQ. This CDR3 reads CASSPGLAKETQYF. The CDR3 bases are TGCGCCAGCAGCCCGGGACTAGCGAAAGAGACCCAGTACTTC.

CDR3 region: CSVVSTGGETQYF. CDR3 DNA sequence: TGCAGCGTTGTGTCCACTGGCGGGGAGACCCAGTACTTC. The rearrangement joins TRBV29-1 to TRBJ2-5, with D possibly being TRBD2 (5 bases). Deletions cut 4 bases from V and 5 bases from J, with 14 bases between. The CDR3 loop spans 13 amino acids. From germline, CDR1 is SQVTM and CDR2 ANQGSEA.

This chain links TRBV9 with TRBJ1-2; perhaps TRBD1 as D (6 bases). The CDR3 has 14 amino acids. V lost 0 bases to trimming and J lost 5 bases, with 11 bases between them. The germline CDR1 and CDR2 sequences are SGDLS and YYNGEE. Here the CDR3 DNA reads TGTGCCAGCAGCGTAGCTACAGGGATATATGGCTACACCTTC. Translated: CASSVATGIYGYTF.

The CDR3 protein is CASRDRGDVYSNQPQHF. Here the CDR3 DNA reads TGTGCCAGTAGGGACAGGGGAGACGTTTATAGCAATCAGCCCCAGCATTTT. The chain links TRBV19 to TRBJ1-5; 9 bases match TRBD1. J gave up 0 bases and V 6 bases, and 9 bases lay outside the gene matches. The CDR3 is 17 amino acids. Germline CDR1 and CDR2: LNHDA and SQIVND (reference sequence).

The J gene is TRBJ2-3, the V gene TRBV6-1; the D gene is possibly TRBD1 (5 bases). Per the germline V gene, CDR1 is MNHNS and CDR2 is SASEGT. V gave up 2 bases and J gave up 0 bases, with 18 bases separating them. The CDR3 extends over 18 amino acids. The CDR3 protein is CASSERIGAASSTDTQYF. CDR3 DNA sequence: TGTGCCAGCAGTGAAAGGATAGGGGCAGCGTCTAGCACAGATACGCAGTATTTT.

The chain couples TRBV15 to TRBJ2-3; the D is unclear. Germline values: CDR1 LNHNV, CDR2 YYDKDF (reference sequence). Deletions cut 0 bases from V and 2 bases from J, with 21 bases between. CDR3 size: 19 residues. The CDR3 is CATSRDYHSLSTNTDTQYF. The CDR3 coding sequence is TGTGCCACCAGCAGAGATTACCACAGCCTTTCGACGAACACAGATACGCAGTATTTT. Filled out from reference TRBV15 and TRBJ2-3, the complete variable domain reads DAMVIQNPRYQVTQFGKPVTLSCSQTLNHNVMYWYQQKSSQAPKLLFHYYDKDFNNEADTPDNFQSRRPNTSFCFLDIRSPGLGDTAMYLCATSRDYHSLSTNTDTQYFGPGTRLTVL.

The chain uses TRBV18 and TRBJ2-5; 11 bases are a match to TRBD2. CDR1 KGHSH and CDR2 LQKENI come from the germline V gene. V lost 5 bases and J lost 3; bases outside the gene matches: 5. This CDR3 is built from 15 residues. In DNA form, the CDR3 reads TGTGCCAGCTCATGGGGACTAGCGGACGAAGAGACCCAGTACTTC. Translated, it gives CASSWGLADEETQYF.

This clone appeared a few times. This chain uses TRBV7-6 with TRBJ2-7; the match to TRBD1 covers 7 bases. The CDR3 covers 13 residues. Germline values: CDR1 SGHVS, CDR2 FNYEAQ. Trimming took 5 bases from V and 6 from J; bases not matched to a gene: 7. The CDR3 sequence is CASSETGKGEQYF. The DNA of the CDR3 is TGTGCCAGCAGCGAGACAGGGAAAGGCGAGCAGTACTTC.

This sequence joins TRBV29-1 and TRBJ2-5; tentative D call: TRBD2 (5 bases). Trimming pared 3 bases from V and 4 bases from J, leaving 12 bases between. The CDR3 spans 13 residues. CDR1 and CDR2 from the germline V gene are SQVTM and ANQGSEA. As DNA, the CDR3 is TGCAGCGTTGAGCTCGACTACCTAGAGACCCAGTACTTC. Translated, it gives CSVELDYLETQYF.

V is TRBV4-3 and J is TRBJ1-2; tentatively, D is TRBD1 (6 bases). The CDR3 is 16 residues long. With 1 base removed from V and 4 bases from J, the gap between germline ends came to 16 bases. Germline V gives CDR1 LGHNA, CDR2 YSLEER. The CDR3 coding sequence is TGCGCCAGCAGCCAAGGGGACCCCAGGGGAAGCTATGGCTACACCTTC. It yields the protein CASSQGDPRGSYGYTF.

The chain employs TRBV5-8 and TRBJ2-7; 9 bases agree with TRBD2. Germline lookup yields CDR1 SGHTS and CDR2 YDEGEE. The length of the CDR3 is 14 residues. The V gene end was trimmed by 4 bases and the J gene end by 3 bases; junction bases not matched to a gene: 5. CDR3 coding DNA: TGTGCCAGCAGCATCATAGCGGGAGTCTACGAGCAGTACTTC. It is translated as CASSIIAGVYEQYF. Combining the CDR3 with reference TRBV5-8 and TRBJ2-7 gives the whole variable domain EAGVTQSPTHLIKTRGQQATLRCSPISGHTSVYWYQQALGLGLQFLLWYDEGEERNRGNFPPRFSGRQFPNYSSELNVNALELEDSALYLCASSIIAGVYEQYFGPGTRLTVT.

The chain employs TRBV5-1 and TRBJ1-2; no firm D call. The CDR3 sequence is 13 residues long. V was clipped by 2 bases and J by 1 base, with 6 bases between them. CDR1 SGHRS and CDR2 YFSETQ come from the germline V gene. The CDR3 bases are TGCGCCAGCAGCTTACAGAGTAACTATGGCTACACCTTC. Translating gives CASSLQSNYGYTF. The full variable domain, in which reference TRBV5-1 and TRBJ1-2 provide the parts outside the CDR3, is KAGVTQTPRYLIKTRGQQVTLSCSPISGHRSVSWYQQTPGQGLQFLFEYFSETQRNKGNFPGRFSGRQFSNSRSEMNVSTLELGDSALYLCASSLQSNYGYTFGSGTRLTVV.